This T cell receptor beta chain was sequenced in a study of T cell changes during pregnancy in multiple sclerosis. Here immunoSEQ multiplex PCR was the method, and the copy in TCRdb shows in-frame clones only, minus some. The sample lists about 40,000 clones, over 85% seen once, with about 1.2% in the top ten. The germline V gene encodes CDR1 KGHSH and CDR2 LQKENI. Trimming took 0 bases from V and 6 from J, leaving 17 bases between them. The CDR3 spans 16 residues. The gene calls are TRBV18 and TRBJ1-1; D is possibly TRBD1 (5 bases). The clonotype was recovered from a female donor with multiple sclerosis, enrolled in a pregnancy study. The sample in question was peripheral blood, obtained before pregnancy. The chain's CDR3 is CASSPPPLQVRAEAFF. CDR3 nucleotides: TGTGCCAGCTCACCACCCCCCCTACAGGTTCGCGCTGAAGCTTTCTTT.